Listed below are T cell receptor beta chains from one sample, sequenced in a study of blood T cell repertoires in COVID-19. Clones were sequenced by immunoSEQ multiplex PCR, and TCRdb holds only the in-frame ones, with some missing. The data show some 150,000 clones, approximately 85% seen once. The sequencing input was peripheral blood. The receptors come from a human donor with acute or convalescent COVID-19. The donor label of this sample is uncertain. Both conserved end residues are part of each CDR3. D genes are given only for firm matches. Clone sizes are given selectively: once, few, many, or a class where the clone is expanded.

abundance,j_gene,d_gene,v_gene,CDR3aa,CDR3nt
NA,TRBJ1-1,NA,TRBV30,CAWTYRTEAFF,TGTGCCTGGACATATCGGACTGAAGCTTTCTTT
NA,TRBJ2-3,TRBD2,TRBV25-1,CASTPGLVGPDTQYF,TGTGCCAGCACCCCGGGACTAGTAGGGCCAGATACGCAGTATTTT
NA,TRBJ1-2,TRBD1,TRBV13,CASSKGTGTGSGYTF,TGTGCCAGCAGCAAGGGGACCGGGACAGGGTCCGGCTACACCTTC
NA,TRBJ2-5,TRBD2,TRBV10-3,CAIRISELAGEGIQETQYF,TGTGCCATCAGAATCTCGGAGCTAGCGGGAGAGGGGATCCAAGAGACCCAGTACTTC
NA,TRBJ2-3,NA,TRBV9,CASSVGADTQYF,TGTGCCAGCAGCGTAGGAGCAGATACGCAGTATTTT
NA,TRBJ2-7,NA,TRBV20-1,CSAGLGREQYF,TGCAGCGCTGGCTTGGGGCGCGAGCAGTACTTC
NA,TRBJ1-1,NA,TRBV10-3,CAIRADRSEAFF,TGTGCCATCAGGGCGGATCGTAGTGAAGCTTTCTTT
NA,TRBJ1-2,NA,TRBV6-5,CASTRGGAYGYTF,TGTGCCAGCACCCGAGGGGGGGCCTATGGCTACACCTTC
NA,TRBJ1-4,NA,TRBV18,CASSLEEGNEKLFF,TGTGCCAGCTCCCTTGAAGAGGGTAATGAAAAACTGTTTTTT
NA,TRBJ2-1,TRBD2,TRBV5-1,CASSLGAGGPWNEQFF,TGCGCCAGCAGCCTGGGGGCGGGAGGGCCGTGGAATGAGCAGTTCTTC
NA,TRBJ1-2,NA,TRBV7-2,CASSFSESFDRPLVRYTF,TGTGCCAGCAGCTTTTCCGAAAGTTTTGACAGGCCCTTAGTTCGCTACACCTTC
NA,TRBJ2-1,TRBD2,TRBV5-1,CASSLGGLVSRVGENEQFF,TGCGCCAGCAGCTTGGGGGGACTAGTATCTCGGGTGGGAGAGAATGAGCAGTTCTTC
NA,TRBJ2-3,NA,TRBV18,CASSSPGGRTDTQYF,TGTGCCAGCTCATCTCCGGGGGGCCGGACAGATACGCAGTATTTT
NA,TRBJ1-6,NA,TRBV28,CASSLPGQGRSPLHF,TGTGCCAGCAGTTTGCCCGGCCAGGGGCGATCACCCCTCCACTTT
NA,TRBJ1-1,TRBD1,TRBV6-4,CASSDHRGPVTEAFF,TGTGCCAGCAGTGACCACAGGGGGCCCGTAACTGAAGCTTTCTTT
NA,TRBJ1-2,TRBD1,TRBV9,CASSVVGTVANYGYTF,TGTGCCAGCAGCGTAGTAGGGACAGTAGCTAACTATGGCTACACCTTC
NA,TRBJ1-1,NA,TRBV19,CASSIDEGIMNTEAFF,TGTGCCAGTAGTATAGACGAGGGTATTATGAACACTGAAGCTTTCTTT
NA,TRBJ1-1,NA,TRBV28,CASSYRLMNTEAFF,TGTGCCAGCAGTTACAGGCTAATGAACACTGAAGCTTTCTTT
NA,TRBJ2-3,NA,TRBV7-8,CASSPGVDTQYF,TGTGCCAGCAGCCCCGGGGTAGATACGCAGTATTTT
NA,TRBJ2-1,TRBD2,TRBV9,CASSVGAGGVFF,TGTGCCAGCAGCGTAGGTGCGGGGGGAGTGTTCTTC
NA,TRBJ1-4,TRBD1,TRBV3-1/TRBV3-2,CASSQAGGEKLFF,TGTGCCAGCAGCCAAGCAGGGGGAGAAAAACTGTTTTTT
NA,TRBJ2-2,TRBD2,TRBV2,CASRLAGNTGELFF,TGTGCCAGCAGGCTAGCGGGCAACACCGGGGAGCTGTTTTTT
NA,TRBJ2-5,NA,TRBV28,CASSSFQIPETQYF,TGTGCCAGCAGTTCTTTTCAGATACCAGAGACCCAGTACTTC
NA,TRBJ1-2,NA,TRBV19,CASSSRDPVKTNYGYTF,TGTGCCAGTAGTAGCCGGGATCCCGTCAAAACAAACTATGGCTACACCTTC
few,TRBJ2-1,NA,TRBV29-1,CSAYPGPEQFF,TGCAGCGCCTATCCGGGTCCCGAGCAGTTCTTC
NA,TRBJ1-5,NA,TRBV3-1/TRBV3-2,CASSQDPNSNQPQHF,TGTGCCAGCAGCCAAGATCCCAATAGCAATCAGCCCCAGCATTTT
NA,TRBJ2-7,NA,TRBV27,CASMSTADYEQYF,TGTGCCAGCATGTCGACAGCAGACTACGAGCAGTACTTC
NA,TRBJ2-5,TRBD1,TRBV11-3,CASSAGQGFGTQYF,TGTGCCAGCAGCGCGGGACAGGGATTTGGGACCCAGTACTTC
NA,TRBJ1-1,NA,TRBV27,CASSLAGMNTEAFF,TGTGCCAGCAGTTTAGCGGGAATGAACACTGAAGCTTTCTTT
NA,TRBJ1-1,TRBD1,TRBV6-2/TRBV6-3,CASSKTGTAEAFF,TGTGCCAGCAGTAAGACAGGGACCGCTGAAGCTTTCTTT
NA,TRBJ1-3,NA,TRBV5-5,CASSLLDIMATEANTIYF,TGTGCCAGCAGCTTGTTGGACATCATGGCGACTGAAGCAAACACCATATATTTT
NA,TRBJ1-2,NA,TRBV6-5,CASSYQVGAYGYTF,TGTGCCAGCAGTTACCAAGTCGGAGCCTATGGCTACACCTTC
NA,TRBJ2-1,TRBD2,TRBV9,CASSVGVASGYNEQFF,TGTGCCAGCAGCGTAGGAGTAGCTAGCGGGTACAATGAGCAGTTCTTC
once,TRBJ2-3,NA,TRBV27,CASSLQGFSTDTQYF,TGTGCCAGCAGCCTTCAGGGCTTTAGCACAGATACGCAGTATTTT
NA,TRBJ2-6,NA,TRBV7-9,CASSWGQVSGANVLTF,TGTGCCAGCAGCTGGGGGCAGGTCTCTGGGGCCAACGTCCTGACTTTC
NA,TRBJ1-2,NA,TRBV18,CASSPGSNYGYTF,TGTGCCAGCTCACCAGGGAGTAACTATGGCTACACCTTC
NA,TRBJ1-4,TRBD1,TRBV4-1,CASSHETGTGYEKLFF,TGCGCCAGCAGCCATGAAACCGGGACAGGGTACGAAAAACTGTTTTTT
NA,TRBJ2-7,NA,TRBV2,CASSETTYSRYEQYF,TGTGCCAGCAGTGAGACGACCTACTCGAGGTACGAGCAGTACTTC
once,TRBJ2-1,TRBD2,TRBV24-1,CATSDLGGTSGHNEQFF,TGTGCCACCAGTGATTTAGGCGGGACTAGCGGCCACAATGAGCAGTTCTTC
NA,TRBJ2-1,TRBD2,TRBV19,CASSRTSGVLHEQFF,TGTGCCAGTAGTAGGACTAGCGGGGTGCTCCATGAGCAGTTCTTC
NA,TRBJ1-6,TRBD1,TRBV2,CASSEALRDSDSPLHF,TGTGCCAGCAGTGAAGCGCTCCGGGACAGCGATTCACCCCTCCACTTT
few,TRBJ2-2,NA,TRBV2,CASSEAPAGVNTGELFF,TGTGCCAGCAGTGAAGCCCCGGCAGGGGTAAACACCGGGGAGCTGTTTTTT